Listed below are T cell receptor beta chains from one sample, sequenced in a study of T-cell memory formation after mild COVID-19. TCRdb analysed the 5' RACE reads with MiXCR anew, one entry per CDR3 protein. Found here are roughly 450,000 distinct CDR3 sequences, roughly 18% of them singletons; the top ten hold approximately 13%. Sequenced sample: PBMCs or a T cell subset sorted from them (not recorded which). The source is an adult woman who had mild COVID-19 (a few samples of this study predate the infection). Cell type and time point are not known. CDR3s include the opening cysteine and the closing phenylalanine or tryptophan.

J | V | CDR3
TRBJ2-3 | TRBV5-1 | CASSASGGSQDTQYF
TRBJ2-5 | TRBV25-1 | CASSPIITEETQYF
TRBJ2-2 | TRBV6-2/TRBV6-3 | CASSYLPRSSGRTTAGELFF
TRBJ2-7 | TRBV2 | CASRRLDYEQYF
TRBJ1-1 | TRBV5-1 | CASGDRLLNTEAFF
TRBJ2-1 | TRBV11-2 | CASSSSLQTGGYNEQFF
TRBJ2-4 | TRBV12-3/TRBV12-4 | CASSPLNRDDNIQYF
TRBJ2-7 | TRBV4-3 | CASSQEWTRSYEQYF
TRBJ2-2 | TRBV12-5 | CASGLVRSGTGELFF
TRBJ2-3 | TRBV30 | CAWYDREPSTDTQYF
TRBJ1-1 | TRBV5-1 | CASSDWNGEAFF
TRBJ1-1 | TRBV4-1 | CASSHPTEGLLNTEAFF
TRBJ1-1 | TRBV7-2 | CASSFGQRGTEAFF
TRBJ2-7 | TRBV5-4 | CASSPRTSGHEQYF
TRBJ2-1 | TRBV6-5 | CASRPDRGWSNEQFF
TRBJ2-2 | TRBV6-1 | CASRIFGELFF
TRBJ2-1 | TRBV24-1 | CATTAAGYNEQFF
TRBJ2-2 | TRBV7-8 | CASSPRQGFGTGELFF
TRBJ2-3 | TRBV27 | CASRGTSGVGTQYF
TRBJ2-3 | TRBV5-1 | CASSFRADTDTQYF
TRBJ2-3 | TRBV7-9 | CASSFGGRGTDTQYF
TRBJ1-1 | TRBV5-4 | CASSLQGAQNTEAFF
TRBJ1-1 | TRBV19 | CASSMSLSGGTEAFF
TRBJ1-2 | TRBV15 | CATSRGQGAYGYTF
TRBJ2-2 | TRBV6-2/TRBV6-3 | CASTGTGRSGELFF
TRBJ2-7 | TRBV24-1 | CATSDLTSEEQYF
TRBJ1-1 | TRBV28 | CASSLLRQGQNTEAFF
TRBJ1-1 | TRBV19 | CASSITGYDTEAFF
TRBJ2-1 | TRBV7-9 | CASSLLAGAGGKEFF
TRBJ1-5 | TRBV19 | CASSNNMRNQPQHF
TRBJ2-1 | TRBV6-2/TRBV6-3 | CASSTASGSSLSSYNEQFF
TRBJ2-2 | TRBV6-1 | CASRGNRVENTGELFF
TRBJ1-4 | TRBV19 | CASTQDRGFEKLFF
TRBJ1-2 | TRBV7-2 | CASSLGLVWNGYTF
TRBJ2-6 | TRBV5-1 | CASSLPTSANVLTF
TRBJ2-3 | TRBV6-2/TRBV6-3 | CASSRLAGVGTDTQYF
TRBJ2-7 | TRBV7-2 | CASSSPGGYEQYF
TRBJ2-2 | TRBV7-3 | CASSSGLIPGELFF
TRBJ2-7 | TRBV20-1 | CSATRDLTYEQYF
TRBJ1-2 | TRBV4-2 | CASSQEYHPGANYGYTF
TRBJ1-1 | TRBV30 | CAWSGTVWDTEAFF
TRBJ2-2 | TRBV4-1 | CASSHLAGGQIGELFF
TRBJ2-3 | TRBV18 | CASSPTGGHITDTQYF
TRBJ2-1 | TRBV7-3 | CASSHSQGNNEQFF
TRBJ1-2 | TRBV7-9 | CASSLGQHGYTF
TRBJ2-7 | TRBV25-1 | CASSGLPGPLSNYEQYF
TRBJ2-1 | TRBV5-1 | CASSFERSGNYNEQFF
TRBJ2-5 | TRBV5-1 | CASSSSPSGGNQETQYF
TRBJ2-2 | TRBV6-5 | CASSTDLTSGGDTGELFF
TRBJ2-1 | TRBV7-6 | CASSLALPFRLAGSSYNEQFF
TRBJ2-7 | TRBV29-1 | CSVEVGAYEQYF
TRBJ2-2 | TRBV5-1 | CASTIEGVAGPGELFF
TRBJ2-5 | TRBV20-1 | CSASLVKLGQGLVETQYF
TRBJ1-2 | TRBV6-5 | CASRSPVRRGYGYTF